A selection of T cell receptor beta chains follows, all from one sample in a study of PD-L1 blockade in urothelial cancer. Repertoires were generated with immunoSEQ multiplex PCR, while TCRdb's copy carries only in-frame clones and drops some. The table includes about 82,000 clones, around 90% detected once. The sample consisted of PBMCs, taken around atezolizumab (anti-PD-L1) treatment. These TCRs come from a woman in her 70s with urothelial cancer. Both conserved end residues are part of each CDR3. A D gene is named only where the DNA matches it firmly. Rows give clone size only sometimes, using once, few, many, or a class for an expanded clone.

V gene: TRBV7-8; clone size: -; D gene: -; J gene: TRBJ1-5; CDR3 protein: CASSLVGSQPQHF; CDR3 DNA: TGTGCCAGCAGCTTAGTGGGCAGTCAGCCCCAGCATTTT
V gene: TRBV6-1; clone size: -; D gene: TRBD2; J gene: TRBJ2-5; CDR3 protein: CASSDRGGGAGETQYF; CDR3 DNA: TGTGCCAGCAGTGATCGAGGCGGGGGGGCGGGGGAGACCCAGTACTTC
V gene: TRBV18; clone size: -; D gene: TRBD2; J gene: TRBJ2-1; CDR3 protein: CASSPALAGGNNEQFF; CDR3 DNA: TGTGCCAGCTCACCCGCCTTAGCGGGAGGGAACAATGAGCAGTTCTTC
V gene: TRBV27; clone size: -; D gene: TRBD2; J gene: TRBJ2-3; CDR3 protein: CASSQDLSGRFTDTQYF; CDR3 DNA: TGTGCCAGCAGCCAAGACCTTAGCGGGAGGTTCACAGATACGCAGTATTTT
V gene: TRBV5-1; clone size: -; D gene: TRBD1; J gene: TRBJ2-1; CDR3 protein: CASSYAGTGNYEQFF; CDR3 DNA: TGCGCCAGCAGTTACGCCGGGACAGGGAATTATGAGCAGTTCTTC
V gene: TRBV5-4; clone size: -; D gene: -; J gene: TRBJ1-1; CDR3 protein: CASSLEAGNTEAFF; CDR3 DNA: TGTGCCAGCAGCTTGGAGGCAGGGAACACTGAAGCTTTCTTT
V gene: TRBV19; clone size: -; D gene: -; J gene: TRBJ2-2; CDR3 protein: CASSPGGRGRAGELFF; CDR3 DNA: TGTGCCAGCAGCCCGGGTGGTCGTGGGCGGGCCGGGGAGCTGTTTTTT
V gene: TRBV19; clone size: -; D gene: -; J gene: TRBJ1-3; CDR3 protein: CASGGATEGNTIYF; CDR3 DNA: TGTGCCAGTGGAGGTGCGACGGAGGGAAACACCATATATTTT
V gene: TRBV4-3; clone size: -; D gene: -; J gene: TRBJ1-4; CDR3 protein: CASSQVAQRGEKLFF; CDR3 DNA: TGCGCCAGCAGCCAAGTCGCTCAAAGGGGGGAAAAACTGTTTTTT
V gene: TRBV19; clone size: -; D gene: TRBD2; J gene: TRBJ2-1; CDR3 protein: CASSIWGGRSYNEQFF; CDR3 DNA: TGTGCCAGTAGTATATGGGGCGGGAGATCCTACAATGAGCAGTTCTTC
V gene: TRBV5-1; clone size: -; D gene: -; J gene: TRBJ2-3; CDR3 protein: CASSGADRLTDTQYF; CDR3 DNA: TGCGCCAGCAGCGGAGCCGACAGACTCACAGATACGCAGTATTTT
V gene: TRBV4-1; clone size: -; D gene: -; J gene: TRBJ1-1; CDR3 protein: CASSPGTRPWEAFF; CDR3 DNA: TGCGCCAGCAGCCCCGGGACACGTCCATGGGAGGCTTTCTTT
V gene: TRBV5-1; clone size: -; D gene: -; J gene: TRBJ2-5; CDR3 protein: CASSLAIGGETQYF; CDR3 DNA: TGCGCCAGCAGCTTGGCGATAGGGGGAGAGACCCAGTACTTC
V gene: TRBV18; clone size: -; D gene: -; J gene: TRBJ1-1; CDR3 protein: CASSPTLANTEAFF; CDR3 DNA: TGTGCCAGCTCACCAACGTTAGCGAACACTGAAGCTTTCTTT
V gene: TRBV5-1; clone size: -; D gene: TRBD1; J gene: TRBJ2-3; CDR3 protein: CASSLADGTGFLDTQYF; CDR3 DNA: TGCGCCAGCAGCTTAGCCGACGGGACAGGGTTTTTAGATACGCAGTATTTT
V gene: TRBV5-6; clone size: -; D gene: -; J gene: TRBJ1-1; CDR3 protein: CASSTYTEAFF; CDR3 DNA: TGTGCCAGCAGCACTTACACTGAAGCTTTCTTT
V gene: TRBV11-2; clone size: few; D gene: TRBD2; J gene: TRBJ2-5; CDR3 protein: CASSAGTLAGGAETQYF; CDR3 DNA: TGTGCCAGCAGCGCAGGAACCCTAGCGGGGGGTGCAGAGACCCAGTACTTC
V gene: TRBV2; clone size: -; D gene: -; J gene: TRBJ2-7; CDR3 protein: CASSERQAGAFAEQYF; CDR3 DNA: TGTGCCAGCAGTGAGAGGCAGGCGGGGGCTTTCGCCGAGCAGTACTTC
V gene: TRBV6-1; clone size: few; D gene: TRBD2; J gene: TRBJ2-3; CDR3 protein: CASSGSRPGLAGLDTQYF; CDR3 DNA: TGTGCCAGCAGTGGGAGCCGACCGGGACTAGCGGGGCTAGATACGCAGTATTTT
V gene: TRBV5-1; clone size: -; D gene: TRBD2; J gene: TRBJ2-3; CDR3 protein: CASSLGLAVSTDTQYF; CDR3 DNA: TGCGCCAGCAGCTTGGGACTAGCGGTTAGCACAGATACGCAGTATTTT
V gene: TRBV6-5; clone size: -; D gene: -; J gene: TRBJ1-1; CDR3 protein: CASSYRQVNTEAFF; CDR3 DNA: TGTGCCAGCAGTTACAGGCAGGTGAACACTGAAGCTTTCTTT
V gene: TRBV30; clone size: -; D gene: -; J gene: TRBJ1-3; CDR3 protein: CAWSPQASGNTIYF; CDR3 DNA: TGTGCCTGGAGTCCCCAGGCCTCTGGAAACACCATATATTTT
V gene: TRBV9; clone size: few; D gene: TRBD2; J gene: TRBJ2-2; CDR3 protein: CASSVGLAGAWNTGELFF; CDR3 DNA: TGTGCCAGCAGCGTAGGGCTAGCGGGAGCCTGGAACACCGGGGAGCTGTTTTTT
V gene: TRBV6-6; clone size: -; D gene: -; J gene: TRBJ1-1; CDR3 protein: CASSYGSGIMNTEAFF; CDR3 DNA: TGTGCCAGCAGTTACGGCTCAGGGATCATGAACACTGAAGCTTTCTTT
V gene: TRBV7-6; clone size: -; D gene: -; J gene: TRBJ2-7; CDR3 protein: CASSLGAAGTTYEQYF; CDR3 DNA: TGTGCCAGCAGCTTAGGGGCGGCCGGGACAACTTACGAGCAGTACTTC
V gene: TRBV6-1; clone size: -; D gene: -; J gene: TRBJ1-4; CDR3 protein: CASSVSRTVQGEKLFF; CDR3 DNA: TGTGCCAGCAGTGTTAGCAGGACAGTCCAGGGGGAAAAACTGTTTTTT
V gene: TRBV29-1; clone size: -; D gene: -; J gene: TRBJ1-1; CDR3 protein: CSVVKRVPLNTEAFF; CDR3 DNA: TGCAGCGTTGTAAAGAGGGTCCCTCTGAACACTGAAGCTTTCTTT
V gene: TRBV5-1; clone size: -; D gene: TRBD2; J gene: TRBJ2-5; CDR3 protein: CASSLAGGETQYF; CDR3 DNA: TGCGCCAGCAGCTTGGCGGGAGGAGAGACCCAGTACTTC
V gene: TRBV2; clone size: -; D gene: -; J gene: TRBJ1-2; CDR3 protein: CASRDTANYGYTF; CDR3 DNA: TGTGCCAGCAGGGACACAGCTAACTATGGCTACACCTTC
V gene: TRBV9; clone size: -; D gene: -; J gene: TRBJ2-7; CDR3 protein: CASSPRAGNSYEQYF; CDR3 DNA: TGTGCCAGCAGCCCCCGGGCAGGGAATTCCTACGAGCAGTACTTC
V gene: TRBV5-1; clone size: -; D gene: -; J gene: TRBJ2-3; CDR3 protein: CASSLAGTDTQYF; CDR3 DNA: TGCGCCAGCAGCTTGGCGGGGACAGATACGCAGTATTTT
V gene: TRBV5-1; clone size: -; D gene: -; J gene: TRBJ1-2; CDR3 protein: CASAPRGTNYGYTF; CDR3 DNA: TGCGCCAGCGCCCCACGGGGGACTAACTATGGCTACACTTTC
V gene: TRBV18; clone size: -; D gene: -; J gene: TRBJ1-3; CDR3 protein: CASSPTVDSSGNTIYF; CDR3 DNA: TGTGCCAGCTCACCGACCGTAGACAGCTCTGGAAACACCATATATTTT
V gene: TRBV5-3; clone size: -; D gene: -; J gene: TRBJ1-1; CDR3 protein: CARSVTRRKNTEAFF; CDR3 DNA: TGTGCCAGAAGCGTGACCCGGAGAAAGAACACTGAAGCTTTCTTT
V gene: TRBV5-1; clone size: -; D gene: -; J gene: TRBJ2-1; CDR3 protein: CASSLSEADEQFF; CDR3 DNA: TGCGCCAGCAGCTTGAGTGAGGCCGATGAGCAGTTCTTC